This T cell receptor beta chain was found in a study of PD-1 blockade in classical Hodgkin lymphoma. The wider study: Intravenous infusions of nivolumab 3 mg/kg reached patients every 2 weeks.

Stated time point: cycle 4 day 1 (C4D1), after around six weeks of nivolumab. Every patient had relapsed following autologous stem cell transplantation, and cohorts differed in brentuximab vedotin exposure. Thawed PBMCs supplied CD8+ T cells via magnetic negative selection. Patients reached a best response of complete response, partial response or progressive disease. CDR3 length equals 11 residues. Looked up from germline, CDR1 is SGHVS and CDR2 is FNYEAQ. V lost 3 bases and J lost 15, with 9 bases in between. Only in-frame clones appear in the TCRdb table, and some are missing; sequencing was by immunoSEQ multiplex PCR. The sample records 7,400 or so clones, about 76% being singletons. About this clone: Its antigen is not known.

Findings and limits, study-wide: Patients who initiated nivolumab within 1 year of ASCT were excluded. CD8+ TCR diversity did not rise significantly by C4D1, unlike CD4+.

V is TRBV7-6 and J is TRBJ1-6; no reliable D call. Sequencing was performed on CD8+ T cells from blood, taken before the fourth cycle of nivolumab. The origin of this receptor is a human donor with classical Hodgkin lymphoma. The CDR3 is CASSLGSGLHF. The CDR3 DNA reads as TGTGCCAGCAGCTTGGGTTCTGGCCTCCACTTT.